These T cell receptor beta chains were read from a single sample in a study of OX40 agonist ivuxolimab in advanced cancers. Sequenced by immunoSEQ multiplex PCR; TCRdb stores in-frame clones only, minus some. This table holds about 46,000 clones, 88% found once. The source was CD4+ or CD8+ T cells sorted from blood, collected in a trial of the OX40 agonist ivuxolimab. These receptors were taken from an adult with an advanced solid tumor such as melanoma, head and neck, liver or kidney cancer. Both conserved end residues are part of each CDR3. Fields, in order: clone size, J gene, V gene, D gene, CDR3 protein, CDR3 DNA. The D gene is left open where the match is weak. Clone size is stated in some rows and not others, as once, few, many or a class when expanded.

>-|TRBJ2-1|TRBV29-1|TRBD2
CSAGTSGKLSYNEQFF
TGCAGCGCCGGGACTAGCGGGAAACTATCCTACAATGAGCAGTTCTTC
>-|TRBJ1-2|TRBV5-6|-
CASSPERNYGYTF
TGTGCCAGCAGCCCCGAGAGAAACTATGGCTACACCTTC
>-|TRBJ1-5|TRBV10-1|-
CASSVIRPSGVYGNQPQHF
TGCGCCAGCAGTGTAATCCGCCCTAGCGGGGTATATGGCAATCAGCCCCAGCATTTT
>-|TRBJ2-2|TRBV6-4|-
CASRERTGELFF
TGTGCCAGCAGAGAGAGGACCGGGGAGCTGTTTTTT
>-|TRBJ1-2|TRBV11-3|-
CASSPDEGALSYGYTF
TGTGCCAGCAGCCCCGACGAAGGGGCGTTATCCTATGGCTACACCTTC
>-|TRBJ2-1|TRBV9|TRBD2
CASSPRAGGPDEQFF
TGTGCCAGCAGCCCGAGAGCGGGGGGGCCTGATGAGCAGTTCTTC
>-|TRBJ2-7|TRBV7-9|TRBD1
CASSFIAGTGDYEQYF
TGTGCCAGCAGCTTTATAGCCGGGACAGGGGACTACGAGCAGTACTTC
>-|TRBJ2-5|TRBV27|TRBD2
CASRASGRVQETQYF
TGTGCCAGCAGAGCTAGCGGGAGGGTCCAAGAGACCCAGTACTTC
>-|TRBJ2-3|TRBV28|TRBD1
CASSTPQGATDTQYF
TGTGCCAGCAGTACCCCACAGGGGGCCACAGATACGCAGTATTTT
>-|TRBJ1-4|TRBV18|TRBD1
CASSRLDRDELFF
TGTGCCAGCTCACGACTCGACAGGGACGAACTGTTTTTT
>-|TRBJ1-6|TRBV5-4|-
CASSGSGGNSPLHF
TGTGCCAGCAGCGGATCCGGGGGTAATTCACCCCTCCACTTT
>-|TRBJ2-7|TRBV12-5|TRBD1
CASAIMDRAEQYF
TGTGCTAGTGCTATCATGGACAGGGCCGAGCAGTACTTC
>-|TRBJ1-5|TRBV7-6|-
CASSPGRGGNQPQHF
TGTGCCAGCAGCCCAGGCAGGGGAGGGAATCAGCCCCAGCATTTT
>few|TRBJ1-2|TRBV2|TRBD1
CASSEEQGNYGYTF
TGTGCCAGCAGTGAAGAACAGGGGAACTATGGCTACACCTTC
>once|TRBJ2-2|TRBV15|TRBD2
CATSSLGGTGELFF
TGTGCCACCAGCAGTCTGGGGGGGACCGGGGAGCTGTTTTTT
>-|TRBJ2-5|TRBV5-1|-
CASSRGEETQYF
TGCGCCAGCAGCCGCGGGGAAGAGACCCAGTACTTC
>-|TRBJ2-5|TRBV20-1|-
CSARDPRTQYF
TGCAGTGCTAGAGATCCGAGGACCCAGTACTTC
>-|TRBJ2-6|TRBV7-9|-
CASSPVIGKGANVLTF
TGTGCCAGCAGCCCCGTAATAGGGAAGGGGGCCAACGTCCTGACTTTC
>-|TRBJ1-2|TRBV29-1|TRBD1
CSVETGGNYYGYTF
TGCAGCGTTGAAACAGGGGGCAACTACTATGGCTACACCTTC
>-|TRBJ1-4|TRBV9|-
CASSASGAGKLFF
TGTGCCAGCAGCGCCTCAGGGGCGGGAAAACTGTTTTTT
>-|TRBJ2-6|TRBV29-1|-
CSVDETGSSGANVLTF
TGCAGCGTTGATGAAACAGGGAGCTCTGGGGCCAACGTCCTGACTTTC
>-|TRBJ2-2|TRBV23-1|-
CASSPRYCPNTGELFF
TGCGCCAGCAGTCCCCGTTATTGTCCGAACACCGGGGAGCTGTTTTTT
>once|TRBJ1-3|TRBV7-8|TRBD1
CASSLLRGQGSGNTIYF
TGTGCCAGCAGCTTATTAAGGGGACAGGGATCCGGAAACACCATATATTTT
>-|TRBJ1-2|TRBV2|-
CASSDAVFYGYTF
TGTGCCAGCAGTGATGCGGTTTTTTATGGCTACACCTTC
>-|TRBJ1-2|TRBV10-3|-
CAISESRQGTYGYTF
TGTGCCATCAGTGAGTCGAGGCAGGGGACCTATGGCTACACCTTC
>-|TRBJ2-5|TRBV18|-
CASSRAVLAEPQYF
TGTGCCAGCTCACGTGCTGTTCTAGCCGAGCCCCAGTACTTC
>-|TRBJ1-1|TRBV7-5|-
CVRSCGPGPNTEAFF
TGTGTCAGAAGCTGCGGGCCCGGACCTAACACTGAAGCTTTCTTT
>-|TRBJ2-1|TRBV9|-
CASSPSGSSYNEQFF
TGTGCCAGCAGCCCGTCGGGGAGCTCCTACAATGAGCAGTTCTTC
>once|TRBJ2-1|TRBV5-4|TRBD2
CASSSGGLAGKNEQFF
TGTGCCAGCAGCTCCGGCGGACTAGCGGGTAAAAATGAGCAGTTCTTC
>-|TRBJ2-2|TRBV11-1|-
CASSLARRFAQNTGELFF
TGTGCCAGCAGCTTAGCGCGTAGGTTCGCCCAGAACACCGGGGAGCTGTTTTTT
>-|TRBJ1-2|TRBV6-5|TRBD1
CASSSGTGGVNGYTF
TGTGCCAGCAGTTCCGGGACAGGGGGTGTAAATGGCTACACCTTC
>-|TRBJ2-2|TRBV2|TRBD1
CASRDRVNTGELFF
TGTGCCAGCAGGGACAGGGTGAACACCGGGGAGCTGTTTTTT
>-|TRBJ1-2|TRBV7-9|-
CASSPQGSGYTF
TGTGCCAGCAGCCCACAGGGTTCTGGCTACACCTTC
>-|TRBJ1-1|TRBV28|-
CASTESVNTEAFF
TGTGCCAGCACAGAATCCGTGAACACTGAAGCTTTCTTT
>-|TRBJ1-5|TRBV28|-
CASSVGSQPQHF
TGTGCCAGCAGTGTGGGGTCCCAGCCCCAGCATTTT
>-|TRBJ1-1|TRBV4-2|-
CASSQAQLGGNTEAFF
TGTGCCAGCAGCCAAGCCCAATTAGGGGGGAACACTGAAGCTTTCTTT
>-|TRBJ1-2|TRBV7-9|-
CASSLQEGYESNYGYTF
TGTGCCAGCAGCTTGCAAGAGGGTTATGAATCTAACTATGGCTACACCTTC
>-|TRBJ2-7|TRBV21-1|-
CASSKSACGGTYEQYF
TGTGCCAGCAGCAAAAGTGCCTGCGGGGGGACCTACGAGCAGTACTTC
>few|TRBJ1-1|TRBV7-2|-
CASSPGRGMNTEAFF
TGTGCCAGCAGCCCGGGCCGGGGAATGAACACTGAAGCTTTCTTT
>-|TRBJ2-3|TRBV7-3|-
CASSLKEWGDTQYF
TGTGCCAGCAGCTTAAAAGAGTGGGGAGATACGCAGTATTTT
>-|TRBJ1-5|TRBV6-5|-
CASRQYSNQPQHF
TGTGCCAGCAGACAATATAGCAATCAGCCCCAGCATTTT
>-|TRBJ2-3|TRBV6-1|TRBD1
CASSKAGQGRADTQYF
TGTGCCAGCAGTAAAGCGGGACAGGGGAGGGCAGATACGCAGTATTTT
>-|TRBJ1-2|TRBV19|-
CASSIDFGSPRGYTF
TGTGCCAGTAGTATAGATTTCGGGTCACCCAGAGGCTACACCTTC
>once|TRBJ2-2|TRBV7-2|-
CASSLEVGELFF
TGTGCCAGCAGCTTAGAAGTTGGGGAGCTGTTTTTT
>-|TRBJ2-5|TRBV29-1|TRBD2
CSTTSEETQYF
TGCAGCACGACTAGCGAAGAGACCCAGTACTTC
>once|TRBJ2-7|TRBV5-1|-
CASSFIPTGSEQYF
TGCGCCAGCAGCTTTATACCGACGGGTAGCGAGCAGTACTTC